These 9 T cell receptor beta chains were all obtained from the same sample, sequenced in a study of control samples from healthy donors and cancer patients. Repertoires were generated with immunoSEQ multiplex PCR, while TCRdb's copy carries only in-frame clones and drops some. This specimen shows approximately 190,000 clones; the ten leading clones hold approximately 2.2%. Sequencing used blood. The receptors shown here come from a woman aged 25 to 39 in good health.

The chain combines TRBV21-1 with TRBJ1-4. TRBV21-1 is a pseudogene segment. The CDR3 extends over 14 amino acids. DNA of the CDR3: TGTGCCAGCAGCAAAGGGGGGGCTAATGAAAAACTGTTTTTT. Translated, it gives CASSKGGANEKLFF.

This chain connects TRBV7-6 to TRBJ2-3; no firm D call. Germline loops: CDR1 SGHVS, CDR2 FNYEAQ. CDR3 length equals 14 residues. The V gene lost 5 bases and the J gene lost 0 bases, with 9 bases spanning the gap. The CDR3: CASSEKISTDTQYF. CDR3 DNA sequence: TGTGCCAGCAGCGAGAAGATTAGCACAGATACGCAGTATTTT.

CDR3 loop: CASRGDSLNTGELFF. DNA for the CDR3: TGTGCCAGCAGGGGGGACAGCTTGAACACCGGGGAGCTGTTTTTT. This rearrangement joins TRBV2 to TRBJ2-2, with 7 bases fitting TRBD1. J lost 1 base, V lost 6 bases, and 5 bases had no gene match. Germline CDR1 is SNHLY and CDR2 is FYNNEI. This CDR3 is 15 amino acids long.

The CDR3 loop is CASSEKAVYYGYTF. In nucleotides, the CDR3 is TGTGCCAGTAGCGAAAAGGCGGTGTACTATGGCTACACCTTC. The chain employs TRBV19 and TRBJ1-2, with D unclear. The V end was cut by 6 bases, the J end by 3 bases, with 14 bases between. CDR1 is LNHDA, CDR2 SQIVND, per germline (reference sequence). This CDR3 is 14 amino acids long. Combining the CDR3 with reference TRBV19 and TRBJ1-2 gives the whole variable domain DGGITQSPKYLFRKEGQNVTLSCEQNLNHDAMYWYRQDPGQGLRLIYYSQIVNDFQKGDIAEGYSVSREKKESFPLTVTSAQKNPTAFYLCASSEKAVYYGYTFGSGTRLTVV.

The chain is built from TRBV19 and TRBJ2-7; unclear D gene. V gave up 3 bases and J gave up 1 base, with 13 bases separating them. CDR1 and CDR2 from the germline V gene are LNHDA and SQIVND (reference sequence). The CDR3 sequence is 15 residues long. CDR3: CASSIGHSVSYEQYF. CDR3 DNA sequence: TGTGCCAGTAGTATTGGGCATAGTGTTTCCTACGAGCAGTACTTC.

The V call is TRBV18, the J call TRBJ1-3; D is possibly TRBD1 (5 bases). The germline V and J ends were trimmed by 2 bases and 3 bases, with 17 bases remaining between them. The germline V gene encodes CDR1 KGHSH and CDR2 LQKENI. The CDR3 loop spans 17 amino acids. CDR3 in amino acids: CASSPIPPARGGNTIYF. The CDR3 DNA reads TGTGCCAGCTCACCAATTCCCCCAGCGAGGGGTGGAAACACCATATATTTT. Filled out from reference TRBV18 and TRBJ1-3, the complete variable domain reads NAGVMQNPRHLVRRRGQEARLRCSPMKGHSHVYWYRQLPEEGLKFMVYLQKENIIDESGMPKERFSAEFPKEGPSILRIQQVVRGDSAAYFCASSPIPPARGGNTIYFGEGSWLTVV.

The V and J genes are TRBV2 and TRBJ2-3, with a tentative D call TRBD2 (6 bases). With 8 bases removed from V and 4 bases from J, the gap between germline ends came to 16 bases. Germline lookup yields CDR1 SNHLY and CDR2 FYNNEI. The CDR3 is 14 residues long. In DNA form, the CDR3 reads TGTGCCAGCTCCCCCAGACTAGGGTCAGATACGCAGTATTTT. This translates into CASSPRLGSDTQYF.

This chain uses TRBV7-2 with TRBJ2-7, with D perhaps TRBD2 (6 bases). The CDR3 length is 15 residues. Per the germline V gene, CDR1 is SGHTA and CDR2 is FQGNSA. V lost 1 base, J lost 0 bases, and 10 bases lay in between. Written as DNA, the CDR3 is TGTGCCAGCAGCTTAGAGGAGGGGACCTCCTACGAGCAGTACTTC. Protein sequence: CASSLEEGTSYEQYF.

The chain combines TRBV5-1 with TRBJ1-2, with D perhaps matching TRBD1 (5 bases). The CDR3 is made up of 16 amino acids. Trimming took off 1 base at V and 4 bases at J, with 17 bases between the two ends. The germline gives CDR1 SGHRS, CDR2 YFSETQ. For the CDR3, the DNA is TGCGCCAGCAGCTTGCATTGGCAGGGCGCGCGCTATGGCTACACCTTC. Encoded protein: CASSLHWQGARYGYTF.